This T cell receptor (beta chain) was identified during a study of somatic mutations in cytotoxic T cells in rheumatoid arthritis (dated by TCRdb to the late 2010s). Some background on the complete study: A FACSAria II or Sony SH800 was used to flow-sort some V beta antibody-stained T-cell populations at nearly 100% purity, and TCRB sequencing was also done on sorted V beta1+ cells. Patients and controls did not essentially differ in median age, which was nearly identical between the groups. TCRB deep sequencing was performed for roughly 69 rheumatoid arthritis patients and roughly 20 healthy controls. Whether expanded CD8+ T-cell clones in untreated, newly diagnosed rheumatoid arthritis carry somatic mutations was the study question, and clonality was characterized with TCRB deep sequencing. Broad study findings and their caveats: Viral specificity could not be ruled out by absence from virus-specific databases, and the antigen targets of the expanded CD8+ clones remained unknown. The slight TRBV07 underrepresentation in patients was not adjusted for multiple comparisons. Healthy controls showed no age-related increase in CD8+ clonality, whereas patients did (Spearman r ≈ 0.47). There was no significant difference in CD8+ T-cell clonality between rheumatoid arthritis patients and age-matched healthy controls. In about an eighth of the 65 patients the largest CD8+ clone exceeded 20% of CD8+ cells, and several identical CD8+ TCRB sequences were shared between blood and synovial fluid.

Genomic DNA underwent TCRB CDR3 sequencing using the immunoSEQ assay. As for how the authors treated the data: Nothing other than productive TCRB rearrangements was included in the analyses. Clonality was expressed as a Shannon entropy-based productive clonality index, with each clone defined by a unique TCRB CDR3 sequence. To calculate repertoire overlap between two samples, the template counts of each clone were considered relative to each sample's total templates. Flow cytometry-measured V-gene usage correlated with V-gene usage from TCRB sequencing, with a Spearman r of 0.61. TCRdb limited this immuneACCESS table to in-frame rearrangements with V and J called. A share of clones is missing; checked studies link under half to unresolved V genes, and the rest is unexplained. The V and J calls and the clone size are those of that table, but D and trimming were determined from the DNA. The sample profile shows approximately 9,400 clones; 60% to 80% of them were found once. The ten largest account for roughly a fifth of the sample.

The CDR3 goes from the cysteine to the phenylalanine over 16 residues. The kept DNA is CDR3 alone, 48 bases in frame from the first base. V sheds 3 bases and J sheds 0 bases, leaving 13 bases between their ends. Looking up the germline V gene yields CDR1 MNHEY and CDR2 SVGAGI. Comments on this clone: This receptor's antigen is unknown. Base quality data are lacking; no much larger clone is found one base away.

Buffy coats from around 21 blood donors served as healthy controls, a group that was 55% female with a median age of roughly 61 years (range 21-70). On an AutoMACS, CD4+ and CD8+ cells were isolated via positive magnetic bead selection, and their purity was verified by flow cytometry. Peripheral blood mononuclear cells were isolated by Ficoll-Paque PLUS density gradient separation. DNA from CD4-enriched, CD8-enriched or PBMC samples was extracted using Nucleospin Tissue or Tissue XS kits and then quantified on a Qubit 2.0 fluorometer. The sequencing sample was made of CD8+ T cells sorted from blood. The clonotype was recovered from a man aged 45 to 65 in good health. The V gene is TRBV6-5 and the J gene is TRBJ2-3; the D segment could be TRBD2, given 6 matching bases. The CDR3 protein: CASSYGTASSTDTQYF. The nucleotide sequence reads TGTGCCAGCAGTTATGGGACTGCCTCTAGCACAGATACGCAGTATTTT.